This is a list of T cell receptor beta chains from one sample in a study of T cell responses to AZD1222 COVID-19 vaccine. Clones were read by immunoSEQ multiplex PCR, and TCRdb kept only the in-frame ones, dropping some. The data show about 150,000 clones, roughly nine tenths seen once. Source: peripheral blood, taken 28 days after the second AZD1222 dose. The receptor set was obtained from an adult who received the AZD1222 COVID-19 vaccine. CDR3s include the opening cysteine and the closing phenylalanine or tryptophan. D genes are given only for firm matches. Clone sizes are given selectively: once, few, many, or a class where the clone is expanded.

D: NA; V: TRBV6-5; J: TRBJ2-7; size: NA; DNA: TGTGCCAACCCAAGGGGGGGCCCCTCCTACGAGCAGTACTTC; CDR3: CANPRGGPSYEQYF
D: NA; V: TRBV14; J: TRBJ1-4; size: few; DNA: TGTGCCAGCAGCAGAGACATGGGTGAAAAACTGTTTTTT; CDR3: CASSRDMGEKLFF
D: NA; V: TRBV7-9; J: TRBJ1-4; size: NA; DNA: TGTGCCAGCAGACTAACGAGGGGAGGTAATGAAAAACTGTTTTTT; CDR3: CASRLTRGGNEKLFF
D: NA; V: TRBV2; J: TRBJ1-5; size: NA; DNA: TGTGCCAGCAGCGAGGGCGGGGGAGATAATCAGCCCCAGCATTTT; CDR3: CASSEGGGDNQPQHF
D: TRBD1; V: TRBV6-5; J: TRBJ1-6; size: once; DNA: TGTGCCAGCAGACCACAGGGGGATAATTCACCCCTCCACTTT; CDR3: CASRPQGDNSPLHF
D: NA; V: TRBV5-1; J: TRBJ2-1; size: NA; DNA: TGCGCCAGCAGCTCTCAGGGCAATGAGCAGTTCTTC; CDR3: CASSSQGNEQFF
D: NA; V: TRBV5-1; J: TRBJ1-4; size: NA; DNA: TGCGCCAGCAGCTTTGAGAGCCTTAATGAAAAACTGTTTTTT; CDR3: CASSFESLNEKLFF
D: NA; V: TRBV5-1; J: TRBJ1-5; size: NA; DNA: TGCGCCAGCAGCCGGGACGGTCCCAATCAGCCCCAGCATTTT; CDR3: CASSRDGPNQPQHF
D: NA; V: TRBV6-4; J: TRBJ1-6; size: NA; DNA: TGTGCCAGCAGTGAACGTGGGCAGGGAAATTCACCCCTCCACTTT; CDR3: CASSERGQGNSPLHF
D: NA; V: TRBV12-2; J: TRBJ2-1; size: NA; DNA: TGTGCAAGTCGCTTAAGGGTGGTCCAGGGGAGAGAGCAGTTCTTC; CDR3: CASRLRVVQGREQFF
D: NA; V: TRBV5-4; J: TRBJ1-4; size: NA; DNA: TGTGCCAGCAGCCCGACGGTTGCAACTAATGAAAAACTGTTTTTT; CDR3: CASSPTVATNEKLFF
D: TRBD1; V: TRBV27; J: TRBJ1-6; size: NA; DNA: TGTGCCAGCAGTTTAAGGGGGGACAGAACACCCCTCCACTTT; CDR3: CASSLRGDRTPLHF
D: NA; V: TRBV19; J: TRBJ2-1; size: NA; DNA: TGTGCCAGTAGTATATACGGTGAGCAGTTCTTC; CDR3: CASSIYGEQFF
D: NA; V: TRBV30; J: TRBJ1-5; size: NA; DNA: TGTGCCTGGAGTAAGGGCGGGGGCGGCAATCAGCCCCAGCATTTT; CDR3: CAWSKGGGGNQPQHF
D: NA; V: TRBV2; J: TRBJ2-7; size: NA; DNA: TGTGCCAGCAGTGAAGGGGTGGACAATCCCTACGAGCAGTACTTC; CDR3: CASSEGVDNPYEQYF
D: TRBD2; V: TRBV5-5; J: TRBJ2-7; size: NA; DNA: TGTGCCAGCAGAGCGGGACTAGCGGAAACCTACGAGCAGTACTTC; CDR3: CASRAGLAETYEQYF
D: NA; V: TRBV3-1/TRBV3-2; J: TRBJ2-3; size: once; DNA: TGTGCCAGCAGCCCCCAGGGGGGGCTCGCCCATACGCAGTATTTT; CDR3: CASSPQGGLAHTQYF
D: NA; V: TRBV4-1; J: TRBJ1-1; size: NA; DNA: TGCGCCAGCAGCCAAGAACGGGCCAGCTTGAACACTGAAGCTTTCTTT; CDR3: CASSQERASLNTEAFF
D: TRBD1; V: TRBV6-5; J: TRBJ2-5; size: NA; DNA: TGTGCCAGCGGGACAGGGGGGCAAGAGACCCAGTACTTC; CDR3: CASGTGGQETQYF
D: NA; V: TRBV7-3; J: TRBJ2-3; size: NA; DNA: TGTGCCAGCAGTTTGACCCGTGGGGGCCGCACAGATACGCAGTATTTT; CDR3: CASSLTRGGRTDTQYF
D: NA; V: TRBV14; J: TRBJ2-7; size: NA; DNA: TGTGCCAGCAGCCAAGCTCCCAAACCTAGGGGCGACGAGCAGTACTTC; CDR3: CASSQAPKPRGDEQYF
D: NA; V: TRBV7-2; J: TRBJ1-5; size: NA; DNA: TGTGCCAGCAGCGTCCGTGGCCAGCAGCCCCAGCATTTT; CDR3: CASSVRGQQPQHF
D: TRBD1; V: TRBV28; J: TRBJ1-2; size: once; DNA: TGTGCCAGTACCGACAGGGTTTACGGCTACACCTTC; CDR3: CASTDRVYGYTF
D: NA; V: TRBV18; J: TRBJ1-1; size: few; DNA: TGTGCCAGCTCATCGAAGGGGGGCACTGAAGCTTTCTTT; CDR3: CASSSKGGTEAFF
D: NA; V: TRBV29-1; J: TRBJ1-3; size: NA; DNA: TGCAGCGCCTCTCTCTCTGGAAACACCATATATTTT; CDR3: CSASLSGNTIYF
D: NA; V: TRBV6-5; J: TRBJ1-2; size: NA; DNA: TGTGCCAGCAGTTACGCGGGCAGTAACTATGGCTACACCTTC; CDR3: CASSYAGSNYGYTF
D: NA; V: TRBV9; J: TRBJ2-7; size: once; DNA: TGTGCCAGCAGCACAGACAGTCTTCGATACGAGCAGTACTTC; CDR3: CASSTDSLRYEQYF
D: NA; V: TRBV18; J: TRBJ1-1; size: NA; DNA: TGTGCCAGCTCAACTCGGGGGGGGAACACTGAAGCTTTCTTT; CDR3: CASSTRGGNTEAFF
D: TRBD1; V: TRBV19; J: TRBJ1-1; size: once; DNA: TGTGCCAGTAGTATATCAGGGGGATACACTGAAGCTTTCTTT; CDR3: CASSISGGYTEAFF
D: NA; V: TRBV28; J: TRBJ1-6; size: NA; DNA: TGTGCCAGCAGAACCTCGGGGCCCCTCCACTTT; CDR3: CASRTSGPLHF
D: NA; V: TRBV4-2; J: TRBJ1-2; size: NA; DNA: TGTGCCAGCAGCCGAAGTTGGCGGACGGACGCTAACTATGGCTACACCTTC; CDR3: CASSRSWRTDANYGYTF
D: NA; V: TRBV7-3; J: TRBJ2-2; size: once; DNA: TGTGCCAGCAGCTTAACGTCACAATCCAGGAGTACCGGGGAGCTGTTTTTT; CDR3: CASSLTSQSRSTGELFF
D: NA; V: TRBV2; J: TRBJ2-1; size: NA; DNA: TGTGCCAGCAGTCCTTTTAACAATGAGCAGTTCTTC; CDR3: CASSPFNNEQFF
D: NA; V: TRBV19; J: TRBJ1-2; size: NA; DNA: TGTGCCAGTAGTTACCATGGGGTACGTGGCTACACCTTC; CDR3: CASSYHGVRGYTF
D: NA; V: TRBV11-2; J: TRBJ2-7; size: NA; DNA: TGTGCCAGCAGCTTAGGACTGCCCCCCTACGAGCAGTACTTC; CDR3: CASSLGLPPYEQYF
D: TRBD1; V: TRBV6-5; J: TRBJ2-1; size: NA; DNA: TGTGCCAGCAGCCTAACAGGGGTTGAGCAGTTCTTC; CDR3: CASSLTGVEQFF
D: TRBD1; V: TRBV7-9; J: TRBJ1-2; size: NA; DNA: TGTGCCAGCAGCTCGGGCAAGACAGGGGGCTATGGCTACACCTTC; CDR3: CASSSGKTGGYGYTF
D: NA; V: TRBV6-1; J: TRBJ1-5; size: once; DNA: TGTGCCAGCAGTGAGCAGACAGTTCAGCCCCAGCATTTT; CDR3: CASSEQTVQPQHF
D: NA; V: TRBV5-6; J: TRBJ2-3; size: NA; DNA: TGTGCCAGCAGCTTGACTAGGGCTAGCACAGATACGCAGTATTTT; CDR3: CASSLTRASTDTQYF
D: TRBD1; V: TRBV30; J: TRBJ1-1; size: NA; DNA: TGTGCCTCTAAGACAGGGACGAACACTGAAGCTTTCTTT; CDR3: CASKTGTNTEAFF
D: TRBD1; V: TRBV7-9; J: TRBJ2-5; size: NA; DNA: TGTGCCAGCAGCCCACAGGGGCTCCAAGAGACCCAGTACTTC; CDR3: CASSPQGLQETQYF
D: TRBD2; V: TRBV7-3; J: TRBJ2-7; size: NA; DNA: TGTGCCAGCAGCTTAAATCCAGCGGGAGTAAAGGAGCAGTACTTC; CDR3: CASSLNPAGVKEQYF
D: NA; V: TRBV19; J: TRBJ1-2; size: NA; DNA: TGTGCCAGTAGTCTTAGCAACCTTGGCTACACCTTC; CDR3: CASSLSNLGYTF
D: TRBD1; V: TRBV9; J: TRBJ2-3; size: NA; DNA: TGTGCCAGCAGCGGGCCTGGGGGCAGGGGGCGCACAGATACGCAGTATTTT; CDR3: CASSGPGGRGRTDTQYF
D: TRBD2; V: TRBV27; J: TRBJ2-7; size: NA; DNA: TGTGCCAGCAGGGGACTAGCGGGATACGAGCAGTACTTC; CDR3: CASRGLAGYEQYF
D: NA; V: TRBV15; J: TRBJ2-1; size: NA; DNA: TGTGCCACCAGCAGCCGGAGGACCCAGAGCAATGAGCAGTTCTTC; CDR3: CATSSRRTQSNEQFF
D: NA; V: TRBV6-5; J: TRBJ1-1; size: once; DNA: TGTGCCAGCAGTACAGGGAGGTTCGGTGAAGCTTTCTTT; CDR3: CASSTGRFGEAFF
D: NA; V: TRBV5-4; J: TRBJ1-2; size: NA; DNA: TGTGCCAGCTCTACCTTAAGGGCCTACCGCGCCTATGGCTACACCTTC; CDR3: CASSTLRAYRAYGYTF
D: NA; V: TRBV7-9; J: TRBJ1-1; size: NA; DNA: TGTGCCAGCAGGGAGGGCAGGGGCTACACTGAAGCTTTCTTT; CDR3: CASREGRGYTEAFF
D: NA; V: TRBV19; J: TRBJ1-6; size: once; DNA: TGTGCCAGTAGCGGAGGCCCGGGACATTATAATTCACCCCTCCACTTT; CDR3: CASSGGPGHYNSPLHF
D: NA; V: TRBV5-1; J: TRBJ2-5; size: NA; DNA: TGCGCCAGCAGCTTGGTCGGAGGGGGGCAAGAGACCCAGTACTTC; CDR3: CASSLVGGGQETQYF
D: NA; V: TRBV4-1; J: TRBJ1-3; size: NA; DNA: TGCGCCAGCAGCCAGACGGGGTTTAACTCTGGAAACACCATATATTTT; CDR3: CASSQTGFNSGNTIYF
D: TRBD1; V: TRBV5-5; J: TRBJ1-2; size: NA; DNA: TGTGCCAGCAGCTCATCCGGGACAGGGACAAACTCTGGCTACACCTTC; CDR3: CASSSSGTGTNSGYTF